Below, 24 T cell receptor beta chains from the same sample are listed, as sequenced in a study of T cells in Graves' hyperthyroidism and ophthalmopathy. Amplified TCR beta CDR3 regions derived from RNA transcripts. First-round RT-PCR of the TCR CDR3 relied on the HTBI primer set. From the multiplex PCR reads, TCRdb called clonotypes with MiXCR, one entry per CDR3 protein. The repertoire holds over 400,000 distinct CDR3 sequences, approximately 15% seen once, with approximately 13% in the top ten. Sequenced material: blood. The receptors shown here come from a man between 18 and 35 years old with Graves' ophthalmopathy.

This sequence joins TRBV3-1 and TRBJ2-5; 11 bases are shared with TRBD2. There are 16 residues in the CDR3. With V trimmed by 2 bases and J by 3 bases, 5 bases remained unmatched. Germline-derived CDR1 and CDR2 are LGHDT and YNNKEL (reference sequence). CDR3 in amino acids: CASSQPLAGGEETQYF. The CDR3 DNA reads TGTGCCAGCAGCCAACCTCTAGCGGGAGGCGAAGAGACCCAGTACTTC.

The V gene is TRBV6-6, the J gene TRBJ1-2; 7 bases map to TRBD1. The germline V gene has CDR1 MNHNY and CDR2 SVGAGI (reference sequence). The CDR3 is 13 residues long. J was trimmed by 6 bases and V by 2 bases; bases with no gene match: 3. CDR3 nucleotides: TGTGCCAGCAGTTACAGAACAGGGGATGGCTACACCTTC. Its translation is CASSYRTGDGYTF.

The chain uses TRBV9 and TRBJ2-7; 7 nucleotides line up with TRBD2. Germline V gene data show CDR1 as SGDLS and CDR2 as YYNGEE. Trimming cost V 3 bases and J 0 bases; bases outside gene matches: 6. CDR3 size: 15 residues. CDR3 residues: CASSEGTTSSYEQYF. CDR3 nucleotide sequence: TGTGCCAGCAGCGAGGGGACTACGAGCTCCTACGAGCAGTACTTC.

The V gene is TRBV5-1, the J gene TRBJ1-1, with D uncertain. Germline V CDR1 and CDR2: SGHRS, YFSETQ. Between the trimmed V and J ends, which lost 0 bases and 3 bases, there was a span of 15 bases. CDR3 length: 16 amino acids. CDR3 DNA: TGCGCCAGCAGCTTGGAAATTGGGGAGATCGACACTGAAGCTTTCTTT. Protein sequence: CASSLEIGEIDTEAFF.

At least ten counts were recorded for this clonotype. The CDR3 nucleotides read TGTGCCAGCAGCGAGGAACAGGGGGTTCGAGCTTTCTTT. Translation: CASSEEQGVRAFF. The gene calls are TRBV2 and TRBJ1-1; TRBD1 matches at 8 bases. The V gene end was trimmed by 6 bases and the J gene end by 10 bases; junction bases not matched to a gene: 10. The CDR3 runs 13 residues. Germline CDR1 SNHLY, CDR2 FYNNEI.

This clonotype has ten or more counts. This chain connects TRBV6-2 or TRBV6-3 to TRBJ2-1; TRBD1 matches at 8 bases. The CDR3 sequence is 12 residues long. The ends lost 7 bases at V and 9 bases at J; junction bases unmatched: 5. CDR1 is MNHEY and CDR2 is SVGEGT in the germline V gene. The CDR3 region has the DNA TGTGCCAGCACCCAGGGGGCCGGTGAGCAGTTCTTC. This gives the protein CASTQGAGEQFF.

There are a few counts of this clonotype. The J gene is TRBJ2-7, the V gene TRBV4-3, with D unresolved. The CDR3 spans 13 residues. Trimming took off 0 bases at V and 4 bases at J, with 7 bases between the two ends. Germline V gene lookup returns CDR1 LGHNA and CDR2 YSLEER. The CDR3: CASSQENAYEQYF. The CDR3 coding sequence is TGCGCCAGCAGCCAAGAAAACGCGTACGAGCAGTACTTC.

This clonotype was observed at least ten times. The genes are TRBV7-2 and TRBJ2-5; 14 bases are a match to TRBD2. CDR1 is SGHTA, CDR2 FQGNSA, per germline. The CDR3 spans 15 residues. Trimming cost V 3 bases and J 4 bases; bases outside gene matches: 1. CDR3 nucleotide sequence: TGTGCCAGCAGCTTTGGACTAGCGGGAGGAGAGACCCAGTACTTC. Translation: CASSFGLAGGETQYF. The entire variable domain, with the rest obtained from reference TRBV7-2 and TRBJ2-5, is as follows: GAGVSQSPSNKVTEKGKDVELRCDPISGHTALYWYRQSLGQGLEFLIYFQGNSAPDKSGLPSDRFSAERTGGSVSTLTIQRTQQEDSAVYLCASSFGLAGGETQYFGPGTRLLVL.

This clonotype has at least ten counts. The chain joins TRBV7-6 to TRBJ1-1; D unclear. The CDR3 is made up of 15 amino acids. The V gene lost 6 bases and the J gene lost 4 bases, with 18 bases spanning the gap. Germline CDR1 SGHVS, CDR2 FNYEAQ. The CDR3 bases are TGTGCCAGCAGACCTCCGGGTCTTGGTCCCACTGAAGCTTTCTTT. This translates into CASRPPGLGPTEAFF.

On this clonotype: A much more abundant neighbour one base away suggests this may be a read error. V usage is TRBV7-8 and J usage is TRBJ2-7; D is perhaps TRBD1 (5 bases). In germline, CDR1 is SGHVS, CDR2 FQNEAQ. The germline V and J ends were trimmed by 1 base and 1 base, with 11 bases remaining between them. There are 15 residues in the CDR3. The CDR3 sequence: CASSLDSQGSYEQYF. Here the CDR3 DNA reads TGTGCCAGCAGCTTAGATAGCCAGGGATCCTACGAGCAGTACTTC.

This clonotype turned up a few times. The rearrangement joins TRBV7-3 to TRBJ2-7; 9 nucleotides agree with TRBD2. Germline V lookup: CDR1 SGHTA, CDR2 FQGTGA. The V gene end was trimmed by 2 bases and the J gene end by 6 bases; junction bases not matched to a gene: 17. This CDR3 is 18 amino acids long. CDR3 sequence (DNA): TGTGCCAGCAGCTTACGAGTACCGGGGGCTAGCGGGATCTGCGAGCAGTACTTC. Its translation: CASSLRVPGASGICEQYF.

This clonotype was found many times. This chain joins TRBV6-1 and TRBJ2-7; D is perhaps TRBD1 or TRBD2 (5 bases each). CDR3 length: 18 amino acids. The germline V and J ends were trimmed by 3 bases and 3 bases, with 24 bases remaining between them. The germline V gene has CDR1 MNHNS and CDR2 SASEGT. The CDR3 loop reads CASSEQASGDPGSYEQYF. The DNA of the CDR3 is TGTGCCAGCAGTGAGCAAGCCTCGGGTGATCCAGGGAGCTACGAGCAGTACTTC.

Many counts were recorded for this clonotype. This sequence joins TRBV20-1 and TRBJ2-3; D remains ambiguous. This CDR3 region has 14 residues. The V gene's germline CDR1 is DFQATT and CDR2 SNEGSKA (reference sequence). Deletions cut 5 bases from V and 1 base from J, with 13 bases between. DNA of the CDR3: TGCAGTGCTCCCCCCCCTACGGGCACAGATACGCAGTATTTT. This translates into CSAPPPTGTDTQYF.

The genes are TRBV9 and TRBJ2-1, with TRBD1 identical over 7 bases. Trimming at V came to 0 bases and at J to 4 bases, leaving 4 bases not matched to a gene. Germline V gene lookup returns CDR1 SGDLS and CDR2 YYNGEE. The CDR3 covers 15 residues. CDR3 nucleotide sequence: TGTGCCAGCAGCGTAGCCGGGACAGAGTACAATGAGCAGTTCTTC. This sequence encodes CASSVAGTEYNEQFF.

This clonotype showed up many times. This chain uses TRBV20-1 with TRBJ2-7; 13 bases line up with TRBD2. The V segment lost 2 bases and the J segment 4 bases; nucleotides outside the gene matches: 2. Germline-derived CDR1 and CDR2 are DFQATT and SNEGSKA (reference sequence). The CDR3 covers 14 residues. CDR3 nucleotides: TGCAGTGCTAGACAACTAGCGGGAGGGTACGAGCAGTACTTC. Protein: CSARQLAGGYEQYF.

This clonotype was counted ten times or more. The J gene is TRBJ2-1, the V gene TRBV5-6, with 8 bases that match TRBD2. Germline assignment: CDR1 SGHDT and CDR2 YYEEEE. The CDR3 has 12 residues. Losses at the gene ends were 1 base for V and 9 bases for J; bases not matched to a gene: 0. The CDR3 DNA reads TGTGCCAGCAGCTTGAGCGGGGGTGAGCAGTTCTTC. This encodes CASSLSGGEQFF.

This clonotype showed up many times. The V gene is TRBV6-1, the J gene TRBJ2-7, with 8 bases aligning to TRBD2. The CDR3 contains 15 residues. Germline loops: CDR1 MNHNS, CDR2 SASEGT. J gave up 0 bases and V 6 bases, and 7 bases lay outside the gene matches. This chain's CDR3 is CASSPGLAFSYEQYF. The CDR3 DNA reads as TGTGCCAGCAGCCCCGGACTAGCCTTCTCCTACGAGCAGTACTTC.

This clonotype was counted many times. This chain uses TRBV5-1 with TRBJ2-2; D possibly uses TRBD1 or TRBD2 (6 bases each). The ends were cut back, 0 bases at V and 6 bases at J, with 15 bases in the middle. Germline CDR1 is SGHRS and CDR2 is YFSETQ. CDR3 size: 16 residues. CDR3 residues: CASSLGGGLVAGELFF. DNA of the CDR3: TGCGCCAGCAGCTTGGGAGGGGGACTCGTCGCCGGGGAGCTGTTTTTT.

The sample holds many counts of this clonotype. The chain links TRBV7-9 to TRBJ2-1; 11 nucleotides line up with TRBD2. In germline, CDR1 is SEHNR, CDR2 FQNEAQ (reference sequence). The CDR3 totals 15 residues. The junction had 8 bases not matched to a gene; V was cut back by 10 bases and J by 3 bases. CDR3 sequence (DNA): TGTGCCATCCATACCGGGACTAGCGGCTACAATGAGCAGTTCTTC. Residues: CAIHTGTSGYNEQFF.

This clonotype came up many times. The chain is built from TRBV5-1 and TRBJ2-7, with a tentative D call TRBD1 (5 bases). The germline gives CDR1 SGHRS, CDR2 YFSETQ. V was shortened by 1 base and J by 1 base, with 15 bases between the two germline ends. There are 16 residues in the CDR3. CDR3 DNA sequence: TGCGCCAGCAGCTTGTGGGCCAGGGTGGAGTCCTACGAGCAGTACTTC. Its translation is CASSLWARVESYEQYF.

At least ten counts were recorded for this clonotype. The chain is built from TRBV19 and TRBJ1-2; tentatively, D is TRBD1 (6 bases). The germline V gene encodes CDR1 LNHDA and CDR2 SQIVND (reference sequence). Trimming took 6 bases from V and 4 from J, leaving 27 bases between them. The CDR3 sequence is 18 residues long. The CDR3 DNA is TGTGCCAGTAGCCCGATAACGGGGGCGCATGGATACACCTATGGCTACACCTTC. As protein: CASSPITGAHGYTYGYTF.

The chain uses TRBV9 and TRBJ2-7; weak D call: TRBD2 (5 bases). Germline lookup yields CDR1 SGDLS and CDR2 YYNGEE. Trimming left V 3 bases short and J 6 bases short, with 19 bases between. This CDR3 spans 15 amino acids. The CDR3 DNA reads as TGTGCCAGCAGCGCCGACCGGGGTACGGCTCGCGAGCAGTACTTC. Its protein is CASSADRGTAREQYF.

This clonotype was seen repeatedly, ten times or more. This chain links TRBV7-2 with TRBJ2-3; 10 nucleotides line up with TRBD2. The germline V gene encodes CDR1 SGHTA and CDR2 FQGNSA. The junction had 18 bases not matched to a gene; V was cut back by 1 base and J by 2 bases. The CDR3 loop spans 21 amino acids. The CDR3 DNA reads TGTGCCAGCAGCTTAGTCAAGAGCGGGAGGGCTAGGAGGGAGCCCACAGATACGCAGTATTTT. Translated, it gives CASSLVKSGRARREPTDTQYF.

This clonotype has more than one count but fewer than ten. The chain is built from TRBV6-1 and TRBJ1-1; D gene ambiguous. This CDR3 is built from 13 residues. The ends were cut back, 4 bases at V and 1 base at J, with 7 bases in the middle. Germline V lookup: CDR1 MNHNS, CDR2 SASEGT. CDR3 sequence: CASSVGENTEAFF. In DNA, the CDR3 is TGTGCCAGCAGTGTGGGAGAGAACACTGAAGCTTTCTTT.